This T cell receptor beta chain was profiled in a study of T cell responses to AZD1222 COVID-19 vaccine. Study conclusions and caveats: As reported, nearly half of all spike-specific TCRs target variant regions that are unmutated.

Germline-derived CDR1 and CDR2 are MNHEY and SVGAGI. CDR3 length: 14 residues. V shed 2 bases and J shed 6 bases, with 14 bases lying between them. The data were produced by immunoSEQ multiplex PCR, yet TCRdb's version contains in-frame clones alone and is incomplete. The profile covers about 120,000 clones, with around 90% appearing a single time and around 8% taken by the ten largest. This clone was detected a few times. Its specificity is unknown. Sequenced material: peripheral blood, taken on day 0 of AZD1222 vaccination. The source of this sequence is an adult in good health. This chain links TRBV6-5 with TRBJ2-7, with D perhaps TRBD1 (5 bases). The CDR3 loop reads CASSYRAGLLEQYF. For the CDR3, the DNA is TGTGCCAGCAGTTACCGGGCAGGGCTCCTCGAGCAGTACTTC.